The next 29 T cell receptor beta chains were all read from a single sample in a study of Graves' ophthalmopathy and Graves' hyperthyroidism. The authors amplified TCR beta CDR3 regions, and they did so from RNA transcripts for repertoire sequencing. RT-PCR with HTBI primers came first, then second-round multiplex PCR. From the multiplex PCR reads, TCRdb called clonotypes with MiXCR, one entry per CDR3 protein. This sample has roughly 600,000 distinct CDR3 sequences, with about two fifths found just once. The sequencing input was peripheral blood or thyroid tissue (not recorded which). All receptors derive from an adult man with Graves' hyperthyroidism.

The CDR3 region has the DNA TGTGCCAGCAGTGAAGGACAGGGTTTCTCCTACGAGCAGTACTTC. Translated, it gives CASSEGQGFSYEQYF. The chain employs TRBV2 and TRBJ2-7; TRBD1 agrees at 7 bases. This CDR3 has 15 residues. Germline assignment: CDR1 SNHLY and CDR2 FYNNEI. The junction had 3 bases not matched to a gene; V was cut back by 1 base and J by 0 bases.

This clonotype was counted many times. The chain couples TRBV19 to TRBJ2-7; no clear D. V lost 1 base and J lost 3, with 10 bases in between. CDR1 and CDR2 from the germline V gene are LNHDA and SQIVND (reference sequence). The CDR3 is made up of 14 amino acids. The DNA of the CDR3 is TGTGCCAGTAGTATAGGGCACGGATTCTACGAGCAGTACTTC. It encodes CASSIGHGFYEQYF.

This clonotype was recorded at least ten times. A clone one base away is much larger, so this may be a read error. This chain uses TRBV7-9 with TRBJ2-2, with a weak D call TRBD1 (5 bases). Germline V CDR1 and CDR2: SEHNR, FQNEAQ (reference sequence). CDR3 length equals 14 residues. As DNA, the CDR3 is TGTGTCAGCAGCCTCGACAGTTCCGGCGGGGAGCTGTTTTTT. Its protein is CVSSLDSSGGELFF. Variable domain in full (rest from reference TRBV7-9 and TRBJ2-2): DTGVSQNPRHKITKRGQNVTFRCDPISEHNRLYWYRQTLGQGPEFLTYFQNEAQLEKSRLLSDRFSAERPKGSFSTLEIQRTEQGDSAMYLCVSSLDSSGGELFFGEGSRLTVL.

Details on this clonotype: It is likely a read error, because the conserved phenylalanine at the end of the CDR3 is missing. The rearrangement links TRBV10-2 to TRBJ2-7; D may be TRBD1 or TRBD2 (5 bases each). V shed 6 bases and J shed 3 bases, with 15 bases lying between them. The CDR3 runs 14 residues. Germline V lookup: CDR1 WSHSY, CDR2 SAAADI. CDR3 sequence: CASSSTGTLYEQYL. As DNA, the CDR3 is TGCGCCAGCAGCTCCACCGGGACGCTCTACGAGCAGTACCTC.

This clonotype has a count of ten or more. CDR3 amino acids: CASSLIRGRNTEAFF. The CDR3, as DNA: TGTGCCAGCAGCTTAATCCGGGGGAGGAACACTGAAGCTTTCTTT. The J gene is TRBJ1-1, the V gene TRBV7-2; TRBD1 might be the D (5 bases). Looked up from germline, CDR1 is SGHTA and CDR2 is FQGNSA. The CDR3 covers 15 residues. V was trimmed by 2 bases and J by 1 base, leaving 11 bases between them.

This clonotype was recorded many times. Here the CDR3 reads CASSYSISNTEAFF. As DNA, the CDR3 is TGTGCCAGCAGTTACTCGATCAGTAACACTGAAGCTTTCTTT. This chain joins TRBV6-5 and TRBJ1-1; unclear D gene. This CDR3 contains 14 residues. CDR1 and CDR2 from the germline V gene are MNHEY and SVGAGI. Trimming left V 0 bases short and J 2 bases short, with 7 bases between.

This clonotype was observed a handful of times. The chain recombines TRBV20-1 with TRBJ1-2; D is uncertain. The V and J ends lost 0 bases and 8 bases respectively, with 10 bases between them. This CDR3 has 12 amino acids. Germline V CDR1 and CDR2: DFQATT, SNEGSKA (reference sequence). The CDR3 here is CSARDWASGYTF. The CDR3 bases are TGCAGTGCTAGAGATTGGGCTAGCGGCTACACCTTC.

This clonotype was detected many times. J is TRBJ1-2 and V is TRBV29-1; 8 bases map to TRBD1. The CDR3 consists of 12 residues. Losses at the gene ends were 6 bases for V and 4 bases for J; bases not matched to a gene: 4. CDR1 is SQVTM and CDR2 is ANQGSEA in the germline V gene. The CDR3 sequence: CSVATGGYGYTF. The CDR3 DNA reads TGCAGCGTGGCCACAGGGGGCTATGGCTACACCTTC.

Note on this clonotype: As the CDR3 is not closed by the conserved phenylalanine or tryptophan, this likely results from a read error. This chain links TRBV24-1 with TRBJ2-3, with D unclear. This CDR3 is built from 15 residues. The V gene's germline CDR1 is KGHDR and CDR2 SFDVKD. V was trimmed by 1 base and J by 0 bases, leaving 7 bases between them. The CDR3 DNA follows: TGTGCCACCAGTGATTTCCCTGACAGCACAGATACGCAGTATTCT. Protein: CATSDFPDSTDTQYS.

This clonotype was counted ten times or more. For the CDR3, the DNA is TGCAGTGCTGTCGACAGCTTCCAAGAGACCCAGTACTTC. Translated: CSAVDSFQETQYF. The V call is TRBV20-1, the J call TRBJ2-5; D may be TRBD1 (5 bases). V dropped 5 bases and J dropped 1 base, with 11 bases sitting between them. Germline values: CDR1 DFQATT, CDR2 SNEGSKA (reference sequence). The CDR3 loop spans 13 amino acids.

This clonotype showed up many times. V usage is TRBV29-1 and J usage is TRBJ1-4; 8 bases fit TRBD1. The V gene end was trimmed by 2 bases and the J gene end by 10 bases; junction bases not matched to a gene: 3. CDR1 and CDR2 from the germline V gene are SQVTM and ANQGSEA. The CDR3 has 12 amino acids. CDR3 protein: CSVEFTGGKLFF. CDR3 DNA: TGCAGCGTTGAATTTACAGGGGGAAAACTGTTTTTT. Complete variable domain (other parts from reference TRBV29-1 and TRBJ1-4): SAVISQKPSRDICQRGTSLTIQCQVDSQVTMMFWYRQQPGQSLTLIATANQGSEATYESGFVIDKFPISRPNLTFSTLTVSNMSPEDSSIYLCSVEFTGGKLFFGSGTQLSVL.

J is TRBJ2-3 and V is TRBV29-1; 10 bases are shared with TRBD2. Trimming took 4 bases from V and 4 from J; bases not matched to a gene: 5. There are 14 residues in the CDR3. Germline V gene data show CDR1 as SQVTM and CDR2 as ANQGSEA. DNA for the CDR3: TGCAGCGTTGGGGCTAGCGGGAGTTCAGATACGCAGTATTTT. It translates to CSVGASGSSDTQYF.

This rearrangement joins TRBV29-1 to TRBJ2-2; TRBD1 agrees at 8 bases. The V and J ends lost 4 bases and 1 base, in that order; junction bases with no gene match: 8. Germline-derived CDR1 and CDR2 are SQVTM and ANQGSEA. This CDR3 has 16 residues. DNA for the CDR3: TGCAGCGTTGCCACCTGGACAGGGCTGAACACCGGGGAGCTGTTTTTT. It specifies CSVATWTGLNTGELFF.

The chain carries TRBV5-1 and TRBJ2-2; D might be TRBD1 (5 bases). V gave up 4 bases and J gave up 0 bases, with 13 bases separating them. This CDR3 has 16 residues. The V gene's germline CDR1 is SGHRS and CDR2 YFSETQ. CDR3 in amino acids: CASSGRTPANTGELFF. CDR3 coding DNA: TGCGCCAGCAGCGGCCGGACACCCGCGAACACCGGGGAGCTGTTTTTT. The variable domain in full, completed from reference TRBV5-1 and TRBJ2-2, reads KAGVTQTPRYLIKTRGQQVTLSCSPISGHRSVSWYQQTPGQGLQFLFEYFSETQRNKGNFPGRFSGRQFSNSRSEMNVSTLELGDSALYLCASSGRTPANTGELFFGEGSRLTVL.

This clonotype has a count of ten or more. The genes are TRBV7-8 and TRBJ1-6; 9 bases map to TRBD1. In germline, CDR1 is SGHVS, CDR2 FQNEAQ. V was pared by 3 bases and J by 6 bases, with 3 bases of the junction left unmatched. This CDR3 is 15 amino acids long. The DNA of the CDR3 is TGTGCCAGCAGCTTGGGGGACAGGGTTAATTCACCCCTCCACTTT. Protein sequence: CASSLGDRVNSPLHF.

In its sample, this clonotype was seen many times. This chain connects TRBV7-9 to TRBJ2-7, with a tentative D call TRBD2 (5 bases). Germline CDR1 reads SEHNR; CDR2 reads FQNEAQ (reference sequence). There are 15 residues in the CDR3. V lost 1 base to trimming and J lost 8 bases, with 18 bases between them. CDR3 region: CASSLEGSAGDKQYF. In DNA form, the CDR3 reads TGTGCCAGCAGCTTAGAAGGATCGGCGGGTGATAAGCAGTACTTC.

V gene TRBV29-1 combines with J gene TRBJ1-1; 7 nucleotides agree with TRBD1. The CDR3 length is 10 residues. The V segment lost 7 bases and the J segment 8 bases; nucleotides outside the gene matches: 4. Germline CDR1 is SQVTM and CDR2 is ANQGSEA. CDR3 loop: CSAQTGEAFF. The CDR3 DNA reads as TGCAGCGCTCAGACAGGGGAAGCTTTCTTT.

The rearrangement joins TRBV20-1 to TRBJ2-7; TRBD2 matches 10 bases. The junction had 15 bases not matched to a gene; V was cut back by 0 bases and J by 7 bases. In germline, CDR1 is DFQATT, CDR2 SNEGSKA (reference sequence). This CDR3 contains 17 residues. The CDR3 reads CSAREEASGRAEDEQYF. CDR3 DNA: TGCAGTGCTAGAGAAGAGGCAAGCGGGAGGGCCGAGGATGAGCAGTACTTC.

The chain uses TRBV6-5 and TRBJ2-2; D is perhaps TRBD2 (5 bases). The CDR3 has 14 amino acids. V lost 4 bases and J 5 bases, leaving 11 bases between the germline ends. CDR1 and CDR2 from the germline V gene are MNHEY and SVGAGI. The CDR3 sequence is CASSSQRRTGELFF. For the CDR3, the DNA is TGTGCCAGCAGTTCCCAGCGGAGGACCGGGGAGCTGTTTTTT.

This clonotype was recorded many times. V usage is TRBV7-8 and J usage is TRBJ1-2; no definite D call. The CDR3 totals 14 residues. V was trimmed by 6 bases and J by 0 bases, leaving 11 bases between them. The germline V gene has CDR1 SGHVS and CDR2 FQNEAQ. The CDR3 bases are TGTGCCAGCAGTCCATCCAGGACTAACTATGGCTACACCTTC. Its translation: CASSPSRTNYGYTF. The whole variable domain, filled in from reference TRBV7-8 and TRBJ1-2, reads GAGVSQSPRYKVAKRGQDVALRCDPISGHVSLFWYQQALGQGPEFLTYFQNEAQLDKSGLPSDRFFAERPEGSVSTLKIQRTQQEDSAVYLCASSPSRTNYGYTFGSGTRLTVV.

The genes are TRBV12-3 or TRBV12-4 and TRBJ2-2, with D possibly TRBD2 on 6 matching bases. The CDR3 is 18 amino acids. Trimming left V 10 bases short and J 3 bases short, with 27 bases between. The CDR3, as DNA: TGTGCCACCCACCCGCTCCCCAAGGGACTTCACGACACCGGGGAGCTGTTTTTT. Translation gives CATHPLPKGLHDTGELFF.

This chain uses TRBV12-3 or TRBV12-4 with TRBJ2-5, with TRBD1 matching 9 bases. Trimming cost V 5 bases and J 9 bases; bases outside gene matches: 16. This CDR3 region has 16 residues. The CDR3 region has the DNA TGTGCCAGCAGTCCGAAACAGGGGGCAGGAAATCAGCCCCAGTACTTC. It codes for CASSPKQGAGNQPQYF.

DNA for the CDR3: TGTGCCACCAGTGGCTCCTTCGGAGGGAGTGAGCAGTTCTTC. Its protein is CATSGSFGGSEQFF. The chain combines TRBV24-1 with TRBJ2-1; the D gene is possibly TRBD2 (6 bases). V lost 5 bases and J 9 bases, leaving 16 bases between the germline ends. In germline, CDR1 is KGHDR, CDR2 SFDVKD. The CDR3 is 14 amino acids.

As to this clonotype: A much larger clone differs from this one at a single base, so this may be a read error. The rearrangement joins TRBV19 to TRBJ1-1; 8 positions match TRBD1. This CDR3 is 14 amino acids long. Germline loops: CDR1 LNHDA, CDR2 SQIVND (reference sequence). The CDR3 DNA reads as TGTGCCAGTAGGACCGGACAGGGATGGACTGGAGCTTTCTTT. This sequence encodes CASRTGQGWTGAFF.

This chain links TRBV7-9 with TRBJ1-6; a possible D gene is TRBD1 (5 bases). With 1 base removed from V and 17 bases from J, the gap between germline ends came to 18 bases. Germline V gene lookup returns CDR1 SEHNR and CDR2 FQNEAQ (reference sequence). The length of the CDR3 is 14 residues. The CDR3 loop is CASSLEGGADTFHF. The CDR3 region has the DNA TGTGCCAGCAGCTTAGAGGGCGGGGCAGATACCTTCCACTTT.

This clonotype was found a few times. This chain joins TRBV5-6 and TRBJ2-2; 11 bases match TRBD2. The CDR3 totals 17 residues. V shed 1 base, J shed 1 base, and the junction held 3 bases outside the gene matches. CDR1 is SGHDT and CDR2 is YYEEEE in the germline V gene. DNA of the CDR3: TGTGCCAGCAGCTTGTATCTAGCGGGGGGGAACACCGGGGAGCTGTTTTTT. This codes for CASSLYLAGGNTGELFF.

V is TRBV20-1 and J is TRBJ2-2; 7 nucleotides align to TRBD2. The CDR3 is made up of 12 amino acids. The V gene end was trimmed by 5 bases and the J gene end by 7 bases; junction bases not matched to a gene: 4. The V gene's germline CDR1 is DFQATT and CDR2 SNEGSKA (reference sequence). CDR3 coding DNA: TGCAGTGCTCCGAGGACTAGCGGGGAGCTGTTTTTT. Translating gives CSAPRTSGELFF.

Comments on this clonotype: The limits of the CDR3 on the DNA are not certain, so only TCRdb's listed CDR3 is given. This chain links TRBV7-2 with TRBJ1-4. The germline gives CDR1 SGHTA, CDR2 FQGNSA. The CDR3 extends over 16 residues, inclusive of both ends. The CDR3 reads CASSPLAGEDLKNCFF.

As regards this clonotype: A much larger clone is a single base away; this may be a read error. The chain combines TRBV2 with TRBJ2-5; D remains ambiguous. The CDR3 sequence is 13 residues long. Looked up from germline, CDR1 is SNHLY and CDR2 is FYNNEI. CDR3 amino acids: CASSAAAQETRYF. CDR3 nucleotides: TGTGCCAGCAGCGCAGCCGCTCAAGAGACCCGGTACTTC. The full variable domain, with the rest looked up from reference TRBV2 and TRBJ2-5, is EPEVTQTPSHQVTQMGQEVILRCVPISNHLYFYWYRQILGQKVEFLVSFYNNEISEKSEIFDDQFSVERPDGSNFTLKIRSTKLEDSAMYFCASSAAAQETRYFGPGTRLLVL.